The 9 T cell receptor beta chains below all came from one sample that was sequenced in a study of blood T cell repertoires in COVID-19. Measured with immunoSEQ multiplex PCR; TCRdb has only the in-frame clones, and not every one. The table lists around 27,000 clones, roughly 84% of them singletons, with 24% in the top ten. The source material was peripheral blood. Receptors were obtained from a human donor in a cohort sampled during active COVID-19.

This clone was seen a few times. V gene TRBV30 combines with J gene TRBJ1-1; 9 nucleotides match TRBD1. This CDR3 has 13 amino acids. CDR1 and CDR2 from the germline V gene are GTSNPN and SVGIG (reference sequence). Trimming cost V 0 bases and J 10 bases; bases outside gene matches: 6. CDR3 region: CAWSVAWTGVAFF. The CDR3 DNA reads TGTGCCTGGAGTGTAGCCTGGACAGGGGTAGCTTTCTTT. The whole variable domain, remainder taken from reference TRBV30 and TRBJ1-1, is SQTIHQWPATLVQPVGSPLSLECTVEGTSNPNLYWYRQAAGRGLQLLFYSVGIGQISSEVPQNLSASRPQDRQFILSSKKLLLSDSGFYLCAWSVAWTGVAFFGQGTRLTVV.

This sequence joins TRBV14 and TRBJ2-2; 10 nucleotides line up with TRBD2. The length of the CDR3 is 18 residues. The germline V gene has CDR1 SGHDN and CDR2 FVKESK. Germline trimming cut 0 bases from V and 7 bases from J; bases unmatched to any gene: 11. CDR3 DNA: TGTGCCAGCAGCCAAGACTGGGAAGGGACTAGCGCCCACGGGGAGCTGTTTTTT. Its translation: CASSQDWEGTSAHGELFF.

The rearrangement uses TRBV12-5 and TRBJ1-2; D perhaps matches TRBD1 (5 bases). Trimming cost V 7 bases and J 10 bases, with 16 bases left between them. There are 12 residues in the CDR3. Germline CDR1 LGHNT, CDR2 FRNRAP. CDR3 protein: CASADWGGDYTF. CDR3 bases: TGTGCTAGTGCCGATTGGGGCGGTGACTACACCTTC.

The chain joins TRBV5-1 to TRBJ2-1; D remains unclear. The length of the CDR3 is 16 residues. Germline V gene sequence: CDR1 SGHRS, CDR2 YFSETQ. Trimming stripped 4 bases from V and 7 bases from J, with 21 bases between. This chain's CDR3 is CASSLFSPSNGNEQFF. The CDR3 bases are TGCGCCAGCAGCCTATTTTCCCCCTCGAATGGTAATGAGCAGTTCTTC. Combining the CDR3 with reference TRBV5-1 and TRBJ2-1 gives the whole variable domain KAGVTQTPRYLIKTRGQQVTLSCSPISGHRSVSWYQQTPGQGLQFLFEYFSETQRNKGNFPGRFSGRQFSNSRSEMNVSTLELGDSALYLCASSLFSPSNGNEQFFGPGTRLTVL.

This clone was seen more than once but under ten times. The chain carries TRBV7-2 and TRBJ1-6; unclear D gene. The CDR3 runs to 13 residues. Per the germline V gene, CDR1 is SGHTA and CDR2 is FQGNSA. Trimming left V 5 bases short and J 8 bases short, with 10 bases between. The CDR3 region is CASSPDWYSPLHF. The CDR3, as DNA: TGTGCCAGCAGCCCCGACTGGTATTCACCCCTCCACTTT.

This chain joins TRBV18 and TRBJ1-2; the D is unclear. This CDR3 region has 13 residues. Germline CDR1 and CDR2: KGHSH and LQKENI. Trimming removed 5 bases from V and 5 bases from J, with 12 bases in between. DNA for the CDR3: TGTGCCAGCTCAGTAAGAGGATCATATGGCTACACCTTC. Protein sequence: CASSVRGSYGYTF.

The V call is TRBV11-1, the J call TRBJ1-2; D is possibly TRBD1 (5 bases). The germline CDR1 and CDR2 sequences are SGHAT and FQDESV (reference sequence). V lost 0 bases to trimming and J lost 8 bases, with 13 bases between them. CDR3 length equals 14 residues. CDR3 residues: CASSLARGAYGYTF. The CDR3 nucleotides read TGTGCCAGCAGCTTAGCGCGGGGCGCGTACGGCTACACCTTC. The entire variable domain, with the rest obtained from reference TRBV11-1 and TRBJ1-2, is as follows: EAEVAQSPRYKITEKSQAVAFWCDPISGHATLYWYRQILGQGPELLVQFQDESVVDDSQLPKDRFSAERLKGVDSTLKIQPAELGDSAMYLCASSLARGAYGYTFGSGTRLTVV.

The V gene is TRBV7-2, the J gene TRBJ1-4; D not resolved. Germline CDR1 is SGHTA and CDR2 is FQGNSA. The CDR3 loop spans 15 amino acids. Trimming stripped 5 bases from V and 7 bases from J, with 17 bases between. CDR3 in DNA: TGTGCCAGCAGCGCCGGGCGTGCTGAGGGTGAAAAACTGTTTTTT. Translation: CASSAGRAEGEKLFF.

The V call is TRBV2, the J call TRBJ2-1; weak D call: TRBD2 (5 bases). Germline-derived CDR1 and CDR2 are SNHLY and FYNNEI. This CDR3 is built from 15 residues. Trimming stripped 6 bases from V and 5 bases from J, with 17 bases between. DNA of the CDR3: TGTGCCAGCAGGGAACCGGGCCCCGGGGACAATGAGCAGTTCTTC. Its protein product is CASREPGPGDNEQFF.